The clone carrying this T cell receptor beta chain was detected a few times. Antigen unknown. This record belongs to a study of response to subunit inactivated influenza vaccine. Trimming stripped 2 bases from V and 5 bases from J, with 12 bases between. Germline CDR1 and CDR2: DFQATT and SNEGSKA (reference sequence). The CDR3 extends over 13 amino acids. One entry per CDR3 protein results from TCRdb running MiXCR on the RT-PCR reads. This table has more than 450,000 distinct CDR3 sequences, 11% appearing once. Overall study results and limits: Researchers suggested that each seasonal influenza vaccination recruits few new T cells.

The sample was also reused in another study, on T cells expressing NK-cell markers. In that study: Researchers built TCR beta cDNA using 5'RACE template switching with UMIs. Sorted CD3+CD56-NKG2C+, CD3+CD56+NKG2C+ and CD3+CD56+NKG2C- T cells supplied the TCR beta repertoires.

The sequence was obtained from a man aged 45-65 years who received an inactivated influenza vaccine. The material sequenced was PBMCs from blood, taken on the day of vaccination. The chain uses TRBV20-1 and TRBJ2-5; D unresolved. CDR3 loop: CSARLSSIETQYF. For the CDR3, the DNA is TGCAGTGCTAGACTCTCTAGTATTGAGACCCAGTACTTC.